The entry below describes one T cell receptor beta chain. The sample is drawn from a study of blood T cell repertoires in COVID-19. In the study overall: There were acute and convalescent COVID-19 samples, and they came from the United States, Italy and Spain.

As processed by the authors: Cell counts per sample came from amplifying reference gene primers. Some clones are missing from TCRdb's copy, which holds only in-frame ones; the method was immunoSEQ multiplex PCR. V, J and clone size were drawn from that table, and D and trimming were deduced from the DNA. The sample contains about 360,000 clones, roughly 80% of which appear only once. Germline trimming cut 1 base from V and 4 bases from J; bases unmatched to any gene: 7. In germline, CDR1 is LNHNV, CDR2 YYDKDF (reference sequence). The CDR3 is 16 residues long. Source material: peripheral blood. The chain has TRBV15 and TRBJ2-3; TRBD2 aligns across 8 bases. The receptor was derived from a human donor with acute or convalescent COVID-19. The donor label of this sample is uncertain. The CDR3 reads CATSRAGTRYADTQYF. In DNA, the CDR3 is TGTGCCACCAGCAGAGCCGGGACTAGGTACGCAGATACGCAGTATTTT.